The subject of this entry is one TCR beta chain. Its antigen remains unknown. The authors ran a second PCR of roughly 6 to 12 cycles using a sample-barcoded 5' primer and a J-beta primer mix. Every cDNA was tagged by a template-switch adaptor with 12 random nucleotides. TCRdb re-called the 5' RACE reads with MiXCR, one entry per CDR3 protein. The sample yields 920,000 or so distinct CDR3 sequences, less than 50% seen once. The study isolated at least 6.5 million PBMCs from each sample. V was shortened by 5 bases and J by 0 bases, with 14 bases between the two germline ends. The CDR3 length is 15 residues. CDR1 DFQATT and CDR2 SNEGSKA come from the germline V gene (reference sequence). The sample is drawn from a study of blood T cells in healthy people across ages. Study findings and constraints: The donors' CMV status was not determined, possibly confounding changes in expanded clonotypes.

The TCR originated in a woman aged 60 to 75 in good health. Specimen: blood. J is TRBJ2-1 and V is TRBV20-1; D ambiguous. The CDR3 DNA is TGCAGTGCTCCTAAGCGAAGTAGCTCCTACAATGAGCAGTTCTTC. It yields the protein CSAPKRSSSYNEQFF.